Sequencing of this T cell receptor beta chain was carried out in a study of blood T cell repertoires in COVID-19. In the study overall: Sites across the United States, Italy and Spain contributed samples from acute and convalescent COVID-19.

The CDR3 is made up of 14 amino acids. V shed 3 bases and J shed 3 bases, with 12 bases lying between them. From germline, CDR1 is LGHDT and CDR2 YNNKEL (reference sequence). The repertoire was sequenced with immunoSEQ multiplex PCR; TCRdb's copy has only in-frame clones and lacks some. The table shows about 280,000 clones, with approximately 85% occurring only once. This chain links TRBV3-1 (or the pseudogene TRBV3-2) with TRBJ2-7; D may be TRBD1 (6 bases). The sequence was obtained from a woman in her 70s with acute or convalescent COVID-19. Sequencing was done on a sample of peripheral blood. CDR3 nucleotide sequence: TGTGCCAGCAGCCATAGGCAGGGGTTCTACGAGCAGTACTTC. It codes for CASSHRQGFYEQYF.